The 3 T cell receptor beta chains reported below all come from one sample, sequenced in a study of blood T cell repertoires in COVID-19. Sequencing was performed with immunoSEQ multiplex PCR; in TCRdb, only in-frame clones are kept and a portion is missing. Of about 66,000 clones listed, approximately 82% are singletons. Specimen: peripheral blood. These receptors were collected from a man aged 55 to 70 with acute or convalescent COVID-19.

The rearrangement joins TRBV29-1 to TRBJ2-5; 10 bases are a match to TRBD1. This CDR3 is 13 amino acids long. Germline values: CDR1 SQVTM, CDR2 ANQGSEA. The J segment lost 5 bases and the V segment lost 6 bases, leaving 6 bases of the junction unmatched. The CDR3 nucleotides read TGCAGCGTCTGGACAGGGGGTAGGGAGACCCAGTACTTC. Amino acid sequence: CSVWTGGRETQYF.

The rearrangement uses TRBV7-9 and TRBJ1-1; 9 bases line up with TRBD1. The CDR3 spans 16 residues. Unmatched junction bases numbered 5, after V lost 0 bases and J lost 3 bases. The V gene's germline CDR1 is SEHNR and CDR2 FQNEAQ (reference sequence). CDR3 nucleotides: TGTGCCAGCAGCTTAGCGGGGACAGGGTTAGACACTGAAGCTTTCTTT. It encodes CASSLAGTGLDTEAFF.

V usage is TRBV6-2 or TRBV6-3 and J usage is TRBJ1-5, with a tentative D call TRBD1 (6 bases). This CDR3 has 15 amino acids. Germline CDR1 is MNHEY and CDR2 is SVGEGT. Trimming shortened V by 5 bases and J by 4 bases, and 15 bases separated the two germline ends. The CDR3 DNA reads TGTGCCAGCAGTCCGGACAGCGACCAAAATCAGCCCCAGCATTTT. Amino acid sequence: CASSPDSDQNQPQHF.